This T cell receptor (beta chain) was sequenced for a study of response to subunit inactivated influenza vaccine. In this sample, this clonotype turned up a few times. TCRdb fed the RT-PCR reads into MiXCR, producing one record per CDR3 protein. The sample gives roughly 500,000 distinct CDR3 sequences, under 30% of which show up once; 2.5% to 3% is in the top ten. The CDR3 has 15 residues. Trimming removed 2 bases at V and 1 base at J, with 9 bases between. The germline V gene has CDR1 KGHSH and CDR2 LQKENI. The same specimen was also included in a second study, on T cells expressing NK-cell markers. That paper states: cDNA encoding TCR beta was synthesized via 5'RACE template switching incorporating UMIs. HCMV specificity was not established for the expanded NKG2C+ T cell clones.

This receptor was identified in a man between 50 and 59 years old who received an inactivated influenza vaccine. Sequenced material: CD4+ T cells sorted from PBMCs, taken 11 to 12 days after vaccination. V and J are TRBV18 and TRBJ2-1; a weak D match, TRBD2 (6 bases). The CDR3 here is CASSPMGGSYNEQFF. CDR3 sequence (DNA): TGTGCCAGCTCACCAATGGGGGGATCCTACAATGAGCAGTTCTTC.